Sequencing of this T cell receptor beta chain was carried out in a study of response to subunit inactivated influenza vaccine. CDR1 is LNHNV, CDR2 YYDKDF, per germline (reference sequence). The CDR3 is 13 residues long. V was pared by 4 bases and J by 6 bases, with 3 bases of the junction left unmatched. Study-wide results and limits: Few additional T cells are recruited per seasonal influenza vaccination, authors suggested.

Concerning this clonotype: Its antigen is not identified.

MiXCR, applied by TCRdb to the RT-PCR reads, yields one record per CDR3 protein. Here the sample spans around 480,000 distinct CDR3 sequences, more than 15% being singletons. J is TRBJ2-4 and V is TRBV15; 7 nucleotides align to TRBD1. The sequence was obtained from a man in his fifties or sixties who received an inactivated influenza vaccine. Sample: CD4+ T cells sorted from PBMCs, taken less than 25 months after vaccination. CDR3 region: CATSIRQGNIQYF. Here the CDR3 DNA reads TGTGCCACCAGCATTAGACAGGGAAACATTCAGTACTTC.